The 20 T cell receptor beta chains below were found in one sample sequenced in a study of shared clonotypes between healthy human individuals. Clones were read by immunoSEQ multiplex PCR, and TCRdb kept only the in-frame ones, dropping some. Counted here are about a million clones, about 80% occurring once; the ten biggest clones make up more than 0.85%. Sequenced material: memory CD4+ T cells from PBMCs. As for subset: CD45RA-negative fraction. Receptor source: a man between 18 and 35 years old in good health. Some clones in this sample may be carry-over from other donors' samples.

Turning to this clone: The identical CDR3 is also encoded by other nucleotide sequences in the sample. The rearrangement uses TRBV7-9 and TRBJ2-1; unclear D gene. The V gene's germline CDR1 is SEHNR and CDR2 FQNEAQ (reference sequence). V was cut by 3 bases and J by 4 bases, with 1 base left in between. The CDR3 extends over 11 amino acids. CDR3 nucleotide sequence: TGTGCCAGCAGCTTTTACAATGAGCAGTTCTTC. This translates into CASSFYNEQFF.

The table lists this clone with a count of one. The V gene is TRBV7-9, the J gene TRBJ1-5, with D tentatively TRBD1 (6 bases). Germline V gene sequence: CDR1 SEHNR, CDR2 FQNEAQ (reference sequence). The CDR3 extends over 12 amino acids. V lost 4 bases and J lost 14, with 15 bases in between. The CDR3 here is CASSYQGHQKHF. The CDR3 DNA reads as TGTGCCAGCAGCTACCAGGGACATCAAAAGCATTTT.

The chain carries TRBV21-1 and TRBJ1-2. TRBV21-1 is tagged as a pseudogene. The CDR3 runs to 11 residues. The CDR3 DNA reads as TGTGCCAGCAGCCCCTACTATGGCTACACCTTC. It translates to CASSPYYGYTF.

The table lists this clone with a count of one. V and J are TRBV4-3 and TRBJ1-2; D not certain. Germline CDR1 LGHNA, CDR2 YSLEER. Trimming left V 4 bases short and J 4 bases short, with 16 bases between. This CDR3 region has 15 residues. The CDR3 DNA sequence: TGCGCCAGCAGCCCCGAAGGGCCAGGCGGCTATGGCTACACCTTC. The encoded protein is CASSPEGPGGYGYTF.

V usage is TRBV2 and J usage is TRBJ2-7; 7 bases map to TRBD2. CDR1 is SNHLY and CDR2 is FYNNEI in the germline V gene. Trimming cost V 4 bases and J 0 bases; bases outside gene matches: 3. This CDR3 spans 14 amino acids. The CDR3: CASSAWDYSYEQYF. The CDR3, as DNA: TGTGCCAGCAGTGCTTGGGACTACTCCTACGAGCAGTACTTC. The whole variable domain, filled in from reference TRBV2 and TRBJ2-7, reads EPEVTQTPSHQVTQMGQEVILRCVPISNHLYFYWYRQILGQKVEFLVSFYNNEISEKSEIFDDQFSVERPDGSNFTLKIRSTKLEDSAMYFCASSAWDYSYEQYFGPGTRLTVT.

The J gene is TRBJ1-5, the V gene TRBV4-1, with 9 bases identical to TRBD1. The germline V gene encodes CDR1 MGHRA and CDR2 YSYEKL. This CDR3 comprises 15 residues. J lost 6 bases, V lost 2 bases, and 5 bases had no gene match. The CDR3 coding sequence is TGCGCCAGCAGCCAACTGACAGGGGGGGTTCAGCCCCAGCATTTT. This sequence encodes CASSQLTGGVQPQHF.

J is TRBJ2-5 and V is TRBV28; D is unresolved. The V end lost 6 bases, the J end lost 2 bases, and 16 bases lay between the germline ends. Germline V lookup: CDR1 MDHEN, CDR2 SYDVKM. The CDR3 has 15 residues. This chain's CDR3 is CASSLPLKRQETQYF. The CDR3 nucleotides are TGTGCCAGCAGCCTACCCCTCAAGAGACAAGAGACCCAGTACTTC.

The chain is built from TRBV6-1 and TRBJ1-5, with D tentatively TRBD1 (6 bases). V was clipped by 4 bases and J by 5 bases, with 15 bases between them. Germline V lookup: CDR1 MNHNS, CDR2 SASEGT. The CDR3 has 15 residues. CDR3 coding DNA: TGTGCCAGCAGTGTCCTATGGAGGACAGATCAGCCCCAGCATTTT. Encoded protein: CASSVLWRTDQPQHF.

This chain uses TRBV4-2 with TRBJ2-7; either TRBD1 or TRBD2 may fit D (5 bases each). Germline V lookup: CDR1 LGHNA, CDR2 YNFKEQ. CDR3 length equals 14 residues. V lost 4 bases, J lost 2 bases, and 12 bases lay in between. Here the CDR3 reads CASSPGDGPYEQYF. In DNA form, the CDR3 reads TGTGCCAGCAGCCCCGGGGACGGCCCCTACGAGCAGTACTTC.

This clone was seen once. CDR3 in amino acids: CASSLYPPLAGGTYGYTF. In nucleotides, the CDR3 is TGTGCCAGCAGTTTATACCCGCCGTTGGCAGGGGGCACCTATGGCTACACCTTC. The V call is TRBV27, the J call TRBJ1-2, with 8 bases fitting TRBD1. The CDR3 sequence is 18 residues long. Germline CDR1 and CDR2: MNHEY and SMNVEV (reference sequence). V trimming: 1 base; J trimming: 4 bases; junction bases outside the gene matches: 14.

This chain uses TRBV28 with TRBJ2-7; TRBD1 agrees at 8 bases. V lost 5 bases, J lost 5 bases, and 8 bases stayed unmatched. Germline lookup yields CDR1 MDHEN and CDR2 SYDVKM. The CDR3 loop spans 14 amino acids. The CDR3 here is CASSAPGQGDEQYF. The CDR3 DNA reads TGTGCCAGCAGTGCACCCGGACAGGGCGACGAGCAGTACTTC.

The chain employs TRBV18 and TRBJ1-3, with D unclear. Trimming removed 0 bases at V and 6 bases at J, with 9 bases between. Germline CDR1 KGHSH, CDR2 LQKENI. The CDR3 runs to 14 residues. The chain's CDR3 is CASSPPGRQNTIYF. CDR3 DNA: TGTGCCAGCTCACCACCCGGCCGGCAAAACACCATATATTTT.

The J gene is TRBJ1-4, the V gene TRBV6-6; possible D gene TRBD1, 6 bases. The CDR3 contains 15 residues. From germline, CDR1 is MNHNY and CDR2 SVGAGI (reference sequence). V dropped 4 bases and J dropped 2 bases, with 11 bases sitting between them. The CDR3 DNA reads TGTGCCAGCAGTTCGGACAGTGCTACTAATGAAAAACTGTTTTTT. Its protein is CASSSDSATNEKLFF.

The chain joins TRBV2 to TRBJ1-5, with D uncertain. Germline V gene data show CDR1 as SNHLY and CDR2 as FYNNEI. This CDR3 has 15 residues. Trimming took 4 bases from V and 3 from J, leaving 13 bases between them. The CDR3 loop reads CASSVSGRVNQPQHF. As DNA, the CDR3 is TGTGCCAGCAGTGTTAGTGGCCGAGTCAATCAGCCCCAGCATTTT.

The count of this clone is one. The chain combines TRBV30 with TRBJ1-6; TRBD1 matches 8 bases. Germline V gene sequence: CDR1 GTSNPN, CDR2 SVGIG (reference sequence). Trimming at V came to 0 bases and at J to 3 bases, leaving 1 base not matched to a gene. The CDR3 extends over 15 amino acids. The CDR3 loop reads CAWSVDRGYNSPLHF. The CDR3 DNA reads TGTGCCTGGAGTGTCGACAGGGGCTATAATTCACCCCTCCACTTT.

This rearrangement joins TRBV7-3 to TRBJ2-1; 11 bases are shared with TRBD2. V trimming: 5 bases; J trimming: 4 bases; junction bases outside the gene matches: 10. Looked up from germline, CDR1 is SGHTA and CDR2 is FQGTGA. The CDR3 consists of 17 residues. CDR3 region: CASSPRLTSGNYNEQFF. The CDR3 DNA reads TGTGCCAGCAGCCCGCGGTTGACTAGCGGGAATTACAATGAGCAGTTCTTC.

The chain is built from TRBV7-2 and TRBJ2-2; perhaps TRBD2 as D (5 bases). This CDR3 comprises 13 residues. Germline V CDR1 and CDR2: SGHTA, FQGNSA. V lost 5 bases and J 4 bases, leaving 8 bases between the germline ends. The CDR3 bases are TGTGCCAGCAGCGAGCGGAGCACCGGGGAGCTGTTTTTT. Translation: CASSERSTGELFF.

The chain has TRBV11-2 and TRBJ2-1, with 8 bases matching TRBD2. The CDR3 is 15 residues long. The V gene's germline CDR1 is SGHAT and CDR2 FQNNGV. V trimming: 5 bases; J trimming: 1 base; junction bases outside the gene matches: 4. The chain's CDR3 is CASSREGSSYNEQFF. The DNA for the CDR3 is TGTGCCAGCAGCCGGGAGGGGTCGTCCTACAATGAGCAGTTCTTC.

The chain combines TRBV28 with TRBJ2-1; D is unresolved. The V gene's germline CDR1 is MDHEN and CDR2 SYDVKM. This CDR3 contains 15 residues. V dropped 1 base and J dropped 6 bases, with 13 bases sitting between them. CDR3 DNA sequence: TGTGCCAGCAGTTTATCCCACGGGCCAGCCAATGAGCAGTTCTTC. Protein: CASSLSHGPANEQFF.

This sequence joins TRBV6-5 and TRBJ2-2; 7 bases are a match to TRBD2. The CDR3 is 15 residues long. J gave up 3 bases and V 6 bases, and 7 bases lay outside the gene matches. The germline V gene encodes CDR1 MNHEY and CDR2 SVGAGI. The DNA of the CDR3 is TGTGCCAGCAGGGCCGGGACTACCCACACCGGGGAGCTGTTTTTT. Translation gives CASRAGTTHTGELFF.